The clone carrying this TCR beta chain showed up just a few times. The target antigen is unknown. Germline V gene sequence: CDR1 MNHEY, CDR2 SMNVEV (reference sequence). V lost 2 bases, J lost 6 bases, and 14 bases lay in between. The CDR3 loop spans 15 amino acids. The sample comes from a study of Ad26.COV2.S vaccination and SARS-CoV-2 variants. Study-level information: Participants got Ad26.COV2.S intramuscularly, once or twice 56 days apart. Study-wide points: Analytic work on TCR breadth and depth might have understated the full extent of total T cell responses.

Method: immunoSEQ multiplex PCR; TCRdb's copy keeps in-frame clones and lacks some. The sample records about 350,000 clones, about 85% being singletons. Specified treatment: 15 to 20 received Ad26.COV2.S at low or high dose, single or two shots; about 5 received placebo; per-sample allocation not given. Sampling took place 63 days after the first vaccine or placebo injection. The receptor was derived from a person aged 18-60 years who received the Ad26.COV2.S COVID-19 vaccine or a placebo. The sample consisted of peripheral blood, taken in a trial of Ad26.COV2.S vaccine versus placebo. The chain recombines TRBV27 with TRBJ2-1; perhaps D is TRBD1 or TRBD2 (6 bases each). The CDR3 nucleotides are TGTGCCAGCAGTTTAGGGGGGCAGGGTGGCAATGAGCAGTTCTTC. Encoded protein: CASSLGGQGGNEQFF.